The clone carrying this T cell receptor beta chain was seen only a few times. The antigen remains unidentified. These data belong to a study of cytomegalovirus exposure and HLA in healthy donors. Study-wide points: When presence/absence was analysed, sequencing depth was taken to be roughly uniform across donors. When a later analysis compared HLA-associated TCR beta chains with equally common others, the HLA-associated chains turned out to be more clonally expanded and to have lower generation probabilities. Reportedly, fewer N-insertions than the approximately 700-donor mean appeared in an Asian-associated ancestry cluster in a later analysis.

Amplification used 60 Vbeta primers and 13 Jbeta primers. Sequencing used immunoSEQ multiplex PCR; TCRdb keeps in-frame clones, though not all of them. The sample includes some 220,000 clones, approximately 90% seen only once; the top ten take 0.9% to 1.1%. The CDR3 totals 14 residues. From germline, CDR1 is MNHEY and CDR2 SVGAGI. V was cut by 2 bases and J by 4 bases, with 9 bases left in between. The receptor was derived from a woman between 18 and 29 years old in good health and CMV-seronegative. The chain carries TRBV6-5 and TRBJ1-3; D remains unclear. The specimen sequenced was PBMCs. CDR3 residues: CASSYGGPGNTIYF. CDR3 sequence (DNA): TGTGCCAGCAGTTACGGAGGCCCGGGAAACACCATATATTTT.